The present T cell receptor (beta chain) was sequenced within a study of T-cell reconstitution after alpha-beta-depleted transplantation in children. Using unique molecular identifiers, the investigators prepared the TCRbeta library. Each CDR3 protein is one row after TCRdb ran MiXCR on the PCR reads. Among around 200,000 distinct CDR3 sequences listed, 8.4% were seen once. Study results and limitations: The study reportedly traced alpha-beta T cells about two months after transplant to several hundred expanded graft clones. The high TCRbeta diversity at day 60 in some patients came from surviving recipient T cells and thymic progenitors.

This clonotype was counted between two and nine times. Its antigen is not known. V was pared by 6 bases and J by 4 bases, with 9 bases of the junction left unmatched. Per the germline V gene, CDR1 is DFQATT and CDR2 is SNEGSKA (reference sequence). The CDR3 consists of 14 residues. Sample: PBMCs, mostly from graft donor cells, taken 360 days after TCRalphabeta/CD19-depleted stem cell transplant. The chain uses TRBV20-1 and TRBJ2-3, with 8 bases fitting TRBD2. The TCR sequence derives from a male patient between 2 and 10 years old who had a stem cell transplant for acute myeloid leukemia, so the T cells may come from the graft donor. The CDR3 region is CSALRGGRADTQYF. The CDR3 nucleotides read TGCAGTGCCCTCCGGGGGGGCCGGGCAGATACGCAGTATTTT.